The 32 T cell receptor beta chains presented below share a single source sample, sequenced in a study of blood T cell repertoires in COVID-19. TCRdb keeps only in-frame clones here, not all; method: immunoSEQ multiplex PCR. The profile shows tens of thousands of clones, roughly 80% of them singletons. The sample comprised peripheral blood. These receptors all stem from a woman in her sixties or seventies with acute or convalescent COVID-19.

The gene calls are TRBV19 and TRBJ1-5, with 7 bases fitting TRBD1. The CDR3 consists of 15 residues. CDR1 LNHDA and CDR2 SQIVND come from the germline V gene (reference sequence). V was clipped by 4 bases and J by 0 bases; unmatched bases: 3. Here the CDR3 DNA reads TGTGCCAGTAGTACCCAGGGGGTTAGCAATCAGCCCCAGCATTTT. Protein product: CASSTQGVSNQPQHF.

This clone was observed a few times. The chain employs TRBV3-1 (or the pseudogene TRBV3-2) and TRBJ1-2, with 9 positions matching TRBD1. The CDR3 totals 15 residues. The V segment lost 5 bases and the J segment 3 bases; nucleotides outside the gene matches: 7. Per germline, CDR1 LGHDT and CDR2 YNNKEL (reference sequence). CDR3 bases: TGTGCCAGCAGCTCACAGGGGGCGCTGGACTATGGCTACACCTTC. It translates to CASSSQGALDYGYTF.

The CDR3 region is CASSQDTGSNTIYF. CDR3 nucleotides: TGTGCCAGCAGCCAAGATACGGGGTCAAACACCATATATTTT. This chain joins TRBV3-1 (or the pseudogene TRBV3-2) and TRBJ1-3; no firm D call. The CDR3 extends over 14 amino acids. The V end was cut by 0 bases, the J end by 6 bases, with 9 bases between. In germline, CDR1 is LGHDT, CDR2 YNNKEL (reference sequence).

The J gene is TRBJ1-1, the V gene TRBV19, with 11 bases lining up with TRBD1. The length of the CDR3 is 16 residues. CDR1 is LNHDA, CDR2 SQIVND, per germline (reference sequence). After removal of 5 bases from V and 0 bases from J, the junction contained 5 bases not matched to a gene. The CDR3, as DNA: TGTGCCAGTAGTCTCCCGGACAGGGGGCTGAACACTGAAGCTTTCTTT. This translates into CASSLPDRGLNTEAFF. The whole variable domain, remainder taken from reference TRBV19 and TRBJ1-1, is DGGITQSPKYLFRKEGQNVTLSCEQNLNHDAMYWYRQDPGQGLRLIYYSQIVNDFQKGDIAEGYSVSREKKESFPLTVTSAQKNPTAFYLCASSLPDRGLNTEAFFGQGTRLTVV.

This clone was counted once. The chain couples TRBV2 to TRBJ2-5, with a tentative D call TRBD1 (5 bases). Germline V CDR1 and CDR2: SNHLY, FYNNEI. The CDR3 consists of 14 residues. V lost 7 bases and J lost 5, with 17 bases in between. CDR3 region: CASKPTLKGETQYF. In DNA, the CDR3 is TGTGCCAGCAAACCGACCCTAAAGGGGGAGACCCAGTACTTC.

V gene TRBV28 combines with J gene TRBJ1-2; possibly TRBD1 for D (5 bases). This CDR3 comprises 13 residues. The germline CDR1 and CDR2 sequences are MDHEN and SYDVKM. Trimming removed 5 bases at V and 4 bases at J, with 11 bases between. The CDR3 here is CASSGAAAYGYTF. The CDR3 DNA reads TGTGCCAGCAGTGGGGCGGCCGCCTATGGCTACACCTTC.

The chain uses TRBV15 and TRBJ1-1; no clear D. V dropped 4 bases and J dropped 5 bases, with 14 bases sitting between them. Germline V gene data show CDR1 as LNHNV and CDR2 as YYDKDF (reference sequence). The CDR3 is made up of 14 amino acids. This chain's CDR3 is CATSTLTAGTEAFF. The CDR3, as DNA: TGTGCCACCAGCACCCTTACGGCGGGGACTGAAGCTTTCTTT.

J is TRBJ1-4 and V is TRBV9; the D gene is possibly TRBD1 (5 bases). The V end was cut by 4 bases, the J end by 7 bases, with 17 bases between. The CDR3 spans 15 residues. Looked up from germline, CDR1 is SGDLS and CDR2 is YYNGEE. The CDR3 DNA reads as TGTGCCAGCAGCCTAGAGGGGATGGGAAGTGAAAAACTGTTTTTT. This gives the protein CASSLEGMGSEKLFF.

This clone was seen a single time. The chain joins TRBV6-5 to TRBJ2-1; D remains ambiguous. Trimming removed 8 bases from V and 3 bases from J, with 11 bases in between. The CDR3 is 13 amino acids. Germline V gives CDR1 MNHEY, CDR2 SVGAGI. CDR3 coding DNA: TGTGCCAGCGCTTCCGGTTTCTACAATGAGCAGTTCTTC. Its translation is CASASGFYNEQFF.

This chain joins TRBV7-9 and TRBJ1-1; D is possibly TRBD1 (5 bases). The CDR3 contains 15 residues. Trimming removed 4 bases from V and 11 bases from J, with 23 bases in between. CDR1 and CDR2 (germline): SEHNR, FQNEAQ (reference sequence). The CDR3 loop reads CASSSGLLDSEKAFF. The CDR3 bases are TGTGCCAGCAGCTCGGGACTCCTCGATTCGGAGAAGGCTTTCTTT.

The V gene is TRBV11-2, the J gene TRBJ2-2, with 8 nucleotides matching TRBD1. V dropped 1 base and J dropped 4; count of bases not matched to a gene: 11. Per the germline V gene, CDR1 is SGHAT and CDR2 is FQNNGV. The CDR3 is 18 residues long. CDR3: CASSLVALGQGGTGELFF. CDR3 coding DNA: TGTGCCAGCAGCTTAGTAGCTTTAGGACAGGGAGGCACCGGGGAGCTGTTTTTT.

This chain joins TRBV11-2 and TRBJ2-1; possibly TRBD1 for D (5 bases). There are 12 residues in the CDR3. V lost 5 bases and J 7 bases, leaving 9 bases between the germline ends. Germline lookup yields CDR1 SGHAT and CDR2 FQNNGV. The CDR3 bases are TGTGCCAGCAGCCTCTGGACAAATGAGCAGTTCTTC. Amino acids: CASSLWTNEQFF.

Only one count was recorded for this clone. The rearrangement uses TRBV19 and TRBJ2-7; 8 bases match TRBD1. V lost 5 bases, J lost 7 bases, and 10 bases stayed unmatched. The CDR3 length is 14 residues. Germline V gene lookup returns CDR1 LNHDA and CDR2 SQIVND (reference sequence). The CDR3, as DNA: TGTGCCAGTAGTTCCCGGACAGGGACAAGGGAGCAGTACTTC. It encodes CASSSRTGTREQYF.

The rearrangement links TRBV25-1 to TRBJ1-2; 7 bases line up with TRBD1. J was trimmed by 6 bases and V by 6 bases; bases with no gene match: 7. Germline V gene lookup returns CDR1 MGHDK and CDR2 SYGVNS. The length of the CDR3 is 13 residues. In nucleotides, the CDR3 is TGTGCCAGCAGCAATCCGGGACAGCATGGCTACACCTTC. Protein product: CASSNPGQHGYTF.

The CDR3 DNA sequence: TGTGCCACCAGCAGAGGTAGGGGCGATACTAGCGGTACGCAGTATTTT. Translated, it gives CATSRGRGDTSGTQYF. V usage is TRBV15 and J usage is TRBJ2-3, with 8 nucleotides matching TRBD2. J was trimmed by 8 bases and V by 1 base; bases with no gene match: 11. The CDR3 has 16 amino acids. Germline values: CDR1 LNHNV, CDR2 YYDKDF (reference sequence).

The chain uses TRBV6-5 and TRBJ2-7; 10 bases match TRBD2. This CDR3 has 15 amino acids. Germline V CDR1 and CDR2: MNHEY, SVGAGI. After removal of 9 bases from V and 9 bases from J, the junction contained 17 bases not matched to a gene. In DNA, the CDR3 is TGTGCCAGTAGGCCGGGACTAGCGAGGAATGAACGGCAGTACTTC. It yields the protein CASRPGLARNERQYF.

Written as DNA, the CDR3 is TGTGCCAGCAGTTACGAGGCGTTCACCGGGGAGCTGTTTTTT. It translates to CASSYEAFTGELFF. This chain uses TRBV6-5 with TRBJ2-2; unclear D gene. Germline CDR1 is MNHEY and CDR2 is SVGAGI. V shed 2 bases and J shed 4 bases, with 8 bases lying between them. This CDR3 has 14 amino acids.

This chain joins TRBV29-1 and TRBJ1-2; TRBD1 matches 9 bases. Germline-derived CDR1 and CDR2 are SQVTM and ANQGSEA. V gave up 3 bases and J gave up 0 bases; unmatched junction bases: 5. The CDR3 sequence is 15 residues long. In nucleotides, the CDR3 is TGCAGCGTTGACCCGACAGGGGGGGCTAACTATGGCTACACCTTC. Amino acids: CSVDPTGGANYGYTF. Looking up the rest from reference TRBV29-1 and TRBJ1-2 gives the full variable domain: SAVISQKPSRDICQRGTSLTIQCQVDSQVTMMFWYRQQPGQSLTLIATANQGSEATYESGFVIDKFPISRPNLTFSTLTVSNMSPEDSSIYLCSVDPTGGANYGYTFGSGTRLTVV.

The rearrangement uses TRBV4-1 and TRBJ1-5; D is unclear. V lost 1 base and J lost 3, with 10 bases in between. This CDR3 comprises 15 residues. Germline V gives CDR1 MGHRA, CDR2 YSYEKL. The CDR3 protein is CASSQVLGDNQPQHF. The CDR3 DNA reads as TGCGCCAGCAGCCAAGTTCTCGGGGACAATCAGCCCCAGCATTTT.

The genes are TRBV28 and TRBJ1-1, with TRBD1 matching over 7 bases. This CDR3 has 13 residues. V dropped 5 bases and J dropped 2; count of bases not matched to a gene: 2. Germline assignment: CDR1 MDHEN and CDR2 SYDVKM. CDR3 sequence (DNA): TGTGCCAGCAGTGGACAGGCTAACACTGAAGCTTTCTTT. This sequence encodes CASSGQANTEAFF. The full variable domain, in which reference TRBV28 and TRBJ1-1 provide the parts outside the CDR3, is DVKVTQSSRYLVKRTGEKVFLECVQDMDHENMFWYRQDPGLGLRLIYFSYDVKMKEKGDIPEGYSVSREKKERFSLILESASTNQTSMYLCASSGQANTEAFFGQGTRLTVV.

V usage is TRBV5-1 and J usage is TRBJ2-2, with 9 bases identical to TRBD1. The V gene end was trimmed by 4 bases and the J gene end by 6 bases; junction bases not matched to a gene: 13. The CDR3 spans 17 residues. The germline V gene has CDR1 SGHRS and CDR2 YFSETQ. The CDR3 DNA reads as TGCGCCAGCAGCCCAACAGGGGGCGTAAGTCTGGCCGGGGAGCTGTTTTTT. Encoded protein: CASSPTGGVSLAGELFF.

The chain recombines TRBV20-1 with TRBJ2-5, with D possibly being TRBD2 (5 bases). Deletions cut 6 bases from V and 5 bases from J, with 7 bases between. The CDR3 runs to 10 residues. The germline CDR1 and CDR2 sequences are DFQATT and SNEGSKA (reference sequence). CDR3 region: CSAKRETQYF. The DNA of the CDR3 is TGCAGTGCAAAGCGGGAGACCCAGTACTTC.

CDR3 protein: CASTGRQGKGEKLFF. CDR3 DNA sequence: TGTGCCAGCACCGGACGACAGGGAAAGGGTGAAAAACTGTTTTTT. The chain combines TRBV28 with TRBJ1-4; TRBD1 matches at 7 bases. The CDR3 loop spans 15 amino acids. CDR1 is MDHEN, CDR2 SYDVKM, per germline. V shed 7 bases, J shed 7 bases, and the junction held 12 bases outside the gene matches.

This chain uses TRBV3-1 (or the pseudogene TRBV3-2) with TRBJ2-5; 9 nucleotides line up with TRBD2. V shed 4 bases and J 0 bases; nucleotides not matched to a gene: 12. This CDR3 spans 18 amino acids. Germline V lookup: CDR1 LGHDT, CDR2 YNNKEL (reference sequence). In nucleotides, the CDR3 is TGTGCCAGCAGCCCAACCTATAGCGGGGGCATGTACCAAGAGACCCAGTACTTC. Protein: CASSPTYSGGMYQETQYF.

V is TRBV7-8 and J is TRBJ2-1; 9 nucleotides match TRBD1. Germline V gene data show CDR1 as SGHVS and CDR2 as FQNEAQ. The CDR3 is made up of 16 amino acids. The V gene end was trimmed by 6 bases and the J gene end by 5 bases; junction bases not matched to a gene: 11. DNA for the CDR3: TGTGCCAGCAGTAATCCCGCGAGACAGGGGGACAATGAGCAGTTCTTC. Amino acid sequence: CASSNPARQGDNEQFF.

V gene TRBV5-5 combines with J gene TRBJ2-6, with 7 nucleotides matching TRBD1. After removal of 0 bases from V and 0 bases from J, the junction contained 3 bases not matched to a gene. This CDR3 has 17 amino acids. Germline V gives CDR1 SGHKS, CDR2 YYEKEE (reference sequence). CDR3 amino acids: CASSLVGQSSGANVLTF. As DNA, the CDR3 is TGTGCCAGCAGCTTGGTGGGACAGAGCTCTGGGGCCAACGTCCTGACTTTC.

The V call is TRBV24-1, the J call TRBJ2-5; 7 bases are shared with TRBD1. Unmatched junction bases numbered 6, after V lost 4 bases and J lost 5 bases. Germline V CDR1 and CDR2: KGHDR, SFDVKD. This CDR3 has 14 amino acids. The CDR3 is CATSEFDRVETQYF. In DNA form, the CDR3 reads TGTGCCACCAGTGAATTTGACAGGGTTGAGACCCAGTACTTC.

V usage is TRBV4-1 and J usage is TRBJ1-2; tentatively, D is TRBD1 (6 bases). The length of the CDR3 is 16 residues. Trimming stripped 0 bases from V and 6 bases from J, with 17 bases between. Germline V lookup: CDR1 MGHRA, CDR2 YSYEKL. The CDR3 DNA sequence: TGCGCCAGCAGCCAAGAAGTAACCGCAGGGGTTAATGGCTACACCTTC. Translated: CASSQEVTAGVNGYTF.

The rearrangement joins TRBV29-1 to TRBJ2-3; 7 bases are a match to TRBD1. CDR1 and CDR2 (germline): SQVTM, ANQGSEA. The ends lost 6 bases at V and 1 base at J; junction bases unmatched: 4. This CDR3 has 13 amino acids. The CDR3 here is CSVRDRGTDTQYF. The CDR3 DNA reads TGCAGCGTCCGGGACAGAGGCACAGATACGCAGTATTTT.

The V and J genes are TRBV7-9 and TRBJ1-1; D perhaps matches TRBD1 (6 bases). This CDR3 spans 15 amino acids. V shed 7 bases and J shed 6 bases, with 21 bases lying between them. Germline values: CDR1 SEHNR, CDR2 FQNEAQ (reference sequence). CDR3 loop: CASTSWGGGRAEAFF. The CDR3 DNA is TGTGCCAGCACCTCATGGGGGGGCGGGCGCGCTGAAGCTTTCTTT.

The sample holds a few counts of this clone. The J gene is TRBJ2-3, the V gene TRBV3-1 (or the pseudogene TRBV3-2); TRBD2 aligns across 7 bases. Germline V gene sequence: CDR1 LGHDT, CDR2 YNNKEL (reference sequence). The CDR3 spans 12 residues. Unmatched junction bases numbered 1, after V lost 1 base and J lost 9 bases. CDR3: CASSQAGGTQYF. DNA of the CDR3: TGTGCCAGCAGCCAAGCGGGAGGAACGCAGTATTTT.

In nucleotides, the CDR3 is TGTGCCAGCAGCCCCGGGACAGGGGGTAGCAATCAGCCCCAGCATTTT. Protein product: CASSPGTGGSNQPQHF. The chain is built from TRBV28 and TRBJ1-5; 11 nucleotides align to TRBD1. The CDR3 sequence is 16 residues long. The junction had 4 bases not matched to a gene; V was cut back by 6 bases and J by 0 bases. Germline V gene sequence: CDR1 MDHEN, CDR2 SYDVKM.